The 19 T cell receptor beta chains in this list originate from one sample, sequenced in a study of OX40 agonist ivuxolimab in advanced cancers. Some clones are missing from TCRdb's copy, which holds only in-frame ones; the method was immunoSEQ multiplex PCR. The sample lists about 71,000 clones, roughly nine tenths occurring once. The sample in question was CD4+ or CD8+ T cells sorted from blood, obtained in a trial of the OX40 agonist ivuxolimab. Receptor source: an adult with an advanced solid tumor such as melanoma, head and neck, liver or kidney cancer.

The chain recombines TRBV19 with TRBJ2-3, with D unclear. The CDR3 contains 14 residues. V gave up 0 bases and J gave up 10 bases, with 14 bases separating them. Germline CDR1 LNHDA, CDR2 SQIVND (reference sequence). CDR3 in amino acids: CASSIEGIPPSQYF. The CDR3 nucleotides read TGTGCCAGTAGTATAGAGGGTATTCCCCCGTCGCAGTATTTT.

The rearrangement links TRBV4-2 to TRBJ2-7; 7 nucleotides align to TRBD2. This CDR3 region has 15 residues. CDR1 is LGHNA and CDR2 is YNFKEQ in the germline V gene. V shed 0 bases, J shed 5 bases, and the junction held 7 bases outside the gene matches. The CDR3 DNA follows: TGTGCCAGCAGCCAAGAGGGCGCGGCGGGAGACGAGCAGTACTTC. As protein: CASSQEGAAGDEQYF.

Note on this clone: Mismatch with germline at one junction end may stem from a read error. The genes are TRBV15 and TRBJ2-7; possibly TRBD2 for D (5 bases). This CDR3 has 13 amino acids. The germline gives CDR1 LNHNV, CDR2 YYDKDF (reference sequence). CDR3 sequence reads: CAASPGISYEQYF. The CDR3 DNA reads TGTGCCGCCAGTCCCGGGATTTCGTACGAGCAGTACTTC.

V and J are TRBV5-4 and TRBJ2-5; a weak D match, TRBD2 (7 bases). Deletions cut 0 bases from V and 1 base from J, with 13 bases between. The CDR3 loop spans 16 amino acids. Germline CDR1 and CDR2: SGHNT and YYREEE (reference sequence). The CDR3 region is CASSLVLAGAQETQYF. The CDR3 nucleotides are TGTGCCAGCAGCTTGGTACTTGCGGGGGCCCAAGAGACCCAGTACTTC.

The CDR3 DNA sequence: TGTGCCAGCGCGGGGGGACAGATCTACAATGAGCAGTTCTTC. This sequence encodes CASAGGQIYNEQFF. The J gene is TRBJ2-1, the V gene TRBV27; D is possibly TRBD2 (8 bases). This CDR3 is 14 amino acids long. The V gene's germline CDR1 is MNHEY and CDR2 SMNVEV (reference sequence). Trimming removed 8 bases from V and 3 bases from J, with 14 bases in between.

This chain links TRBV9 with TRBJ2-7; a weak D match, TRBD1 (6 bases). The CDR3 runs to 13 residues. Germline CDR1 is SGDLS and CDR2 is YYNGEE. The germline V and J ends were trimmed by 4 bases and 4 bases, with 12 bases remaining between them. CDR3 region: CASSLRDTYEQYF. DNA of the CDR3: TGTGCCAGCAGCCTCCGGGACACGTACGAGCAGTACTTC.

This chain joins TRBV27 and TRBJ2-1, with TRBD1 matching over 9 bases. The CDR3 contains 14 residues. Germline values: CDR1 MNHEY, CDR2 SMNVEV (reference sequence). With V trimmed by 3 bases and J by 7 bases, 4 bases remained unmatched. The CDR3 region has the DNA TGTGCCAGCAGTTTGACAGGGGGTCGGAATGAGCAGTTCTTC. It yields the protein CASSLTGGRNEQFF.

The chain carries TRBV13 and TRBJ1-2; D call uncertain. CDR1 and CDR2 from the germline V gene are PRHDT and FYEKMQ (reference sequence). Trimming removed 4 bases at V and 2 bases at J, with 14 bases between. The CDR3 is 15 amino acids. CDR3 residues: CASSSEELKNYGYTF. The CDR3 DNA sequence: TGTGCCAGCAGCTCCGAGGAGCTGAAAAACTATGGCTACACCTTC.

This chain connects TRBV27 to TRBJ2-1; tentatively, D is TRBD1 or TRBD2 (5 bases each). Trimming shortened V by 0 bases and J by 4 bases, and 10 bases separated the two germline ends. This CDR3 contains 15 residues. Germline V gives CDR1 MNHEY, CDR2 SMNVEV (reference sequence). The CDR3 region has the DNA TGTGCCAGCAGTTTATCTGAGGGGCGGTACAATGAGCAGTTCTTC. This sequence encodes CASSLSEGRYNEQFF.

The chain joins TRBV4-3 to TRBJ1-3; no clear D. V was trimmed by 1 base and J by 0 bases, leaving 4 bases between them. Germline V lookup: CDR1 LGHNA, CDR2 YSLEER. The CDR3 sequence is 14 residues long. The CDR3 spells CASSQGFSGNTIYF. The DNA for the CDR3 is TGCGCCAGCAGCCAAGGGTTCTCTGGAAACACCATATATTTT.

V is TRBV7-8 and J is TRBJ1-1; no clear D. The CDR3 sequence is 12 residues long. Per germline, CDR1 SGHVS and CDR2 FQNEAQ. V lost 4 bases to trimming and J lost 6 bases, with 9 bases between them. In nucleotides, the CDR3 is TGTGCCAGCAGCTCAAAGAGGGCTGAAGCTTTCTTT. Encoded protein: CASSSKRAEAFF.

The chain combines TRBV2 with TRBJ2-7; a possible D gene is TRBD2 (5 bases). CDR3 size: 16 residues. Trimming pared 4 bases from V and 0 bases from J, leaving 16 bases between. The germline CDR1 and CDR2 sequences are SNHLY and FYNNEI. CDR3 amino acids: CASSALRLSLSYEQYF. For the CDR3, the DNA is TGTGCCAGCAGTGCCCTTAGACTATCCCTCTCCTACGAGCAGTACTTC. Complete variable domain (other parts from reference TRBV2 and TRBJ2-7): EPEVTQTPSHQVTQMGQEVILRCVPISNHLYFYWYRQILGQKVEFLVSFYNNEISEKSEIFDDQFSVERPDGSNFTLKIRSTKLEDSAMYFCASSALRLSLSYEQYFGPGTRLTVT.

The rearrangement links TRBV30 to TRBJ1-1, with D maybe TRBD1 (5 bases). CDR1 is GTSNPN and CDR2 is SVGIG in the germline V gene (reference sequence). Trimming left V 0 bases short and J 4 bases short, with 9 bases between. The CDR3 runs 13 residues. CDR3 nucleotide sequence: TGTGCCTGGAGTGTGGCGGGGACCACTGAAGCTTTCTTT. It yields the protein CAWSVAGTTEAFF.

The chain is built from TRBV6-6 and TRBJ1-5; D gene uncertain. V lost 6 bases to trimming and J lost 4 bases, with 7 bases between them. The CDR3 runs 12 residues. In germline, CDR1 is MNHNY, CDR2 SVGAGI (reference sequence). Here the CDR3 reads CASRRENQPQHF. The CDR3 nucleotides are TGTGCCAGCAGGCGAGAGAATCAGCCCCAGCATTTT.

The chain links TRBV23-1 to TRBJ1-1; maybe TRBD1 (6 bases). TRBV23-1 is sorted into the ORF group, with uncertain function. The CDR3 has 17 residues. Trimming shortened V by 0 bases and J by 4 bases, and 18 bases separated the two germline ends. DNA for the CDR3: TGCGCCAGCAGTCAATCAGTTTCCCCAGGGGAGGGCACTGAAGCTTTCTTT. Protein: CASSQSVSPGEGTEAFF.

The rearrangement joins TRBV11-2 to TRBJ2-1, with TRBD2 identical over 7 bases. Germline CDR1 SGHAT, CDR2 FQNNGV. With V trimmed by 5 bases and J by 9 bases, 10 bases remained unmatched. This CDR3 is 14 amino acids long. The CDR3 nucleotides read TGTGCCAGCAGCCCAACCGGGACTATGAGTGAGCAGTTCTTC. Translating gives CASSPTGTMSEQFF.

The gene calls are TRBV13 and TRBJ2-3; D not resolved. Trimming cost V 1 base and J 2 bases, with 10 bases left between them. Germline values: CDR1 PRHDT, CDR2 FYEKMQ (reference sequence). The CDR3 covers 15 residues. CDR3 DNA sequence: TGTGCCAGCAGCTTAGTCTCGACTTACACAGATACGCAGTATTTT. This gives the protein CASSLVSTYTDTQYF.

This chain connects TRBV7-3 to TRBJ2-7, with TRBD2 matching over 8 bases. The germline V gene has CDR1 SGHTA and CDR2 FQGTGA. Trimming removed 0 bases from V and 4 bases from J; junction bases left unmatched: 5. This CDR3 is built from 15 residues. CDR3 region: CASSLTSGGVYEQYF. The CDR3, as DNA: TGTGCCAGCAGCTTAACATCGGGAGGGGTGTACGAGCAGTACTTC. The complete variable domain, with remaining parts taken from reference TRBV7-3 and TRBJ2-7, reads GAGVSQTPSNKVTEKGKYVELRCDPISGHTALYWYRQSLGQGPEFLIYFQGTGAADDSGLPNDRFFAVRPEGSVSTLKIQRTERGDSAVYLCASSLTSGGVYEQYFGPGTRLTVT.

The genes are TRBV28 and TRBJ1-5, with D hard to call. Germline-derived CDR1 and CDR2 are MDHEN and SYDVKM. The CDR3 is 15 residues long. V lost 1 base to trimming and J lost 2 bases, with 9 bases between them. The CDR3 region is CASSLSFQGNQPQHF. For the CDR3, the DNA is TGTGCCAGCAGTTTATCTTTCCAGGGCAATCAGCCCCAGCATTTT.